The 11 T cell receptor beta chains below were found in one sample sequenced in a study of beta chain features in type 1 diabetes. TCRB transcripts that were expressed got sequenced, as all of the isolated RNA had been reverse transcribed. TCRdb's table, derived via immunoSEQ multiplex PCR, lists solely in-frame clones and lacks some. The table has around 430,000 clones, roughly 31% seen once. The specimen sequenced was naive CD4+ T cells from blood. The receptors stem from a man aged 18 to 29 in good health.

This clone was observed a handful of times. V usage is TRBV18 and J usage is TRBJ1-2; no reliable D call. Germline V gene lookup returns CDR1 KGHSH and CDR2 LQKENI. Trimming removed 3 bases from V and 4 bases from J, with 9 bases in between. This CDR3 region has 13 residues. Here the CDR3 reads CASSPAALYGYTF. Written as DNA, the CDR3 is TGTGCCAGCTCACCGGCAGCTCTCTATGGCTACACCTTC.

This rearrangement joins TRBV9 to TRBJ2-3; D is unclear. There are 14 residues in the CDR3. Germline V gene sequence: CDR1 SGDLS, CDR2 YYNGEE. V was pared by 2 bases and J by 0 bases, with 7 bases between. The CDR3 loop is CASSVRRSTDTQYF. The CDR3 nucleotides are TGTGCCAGCAGCGTTCGCAGGAGCACAGATACGCAGTATTTT.

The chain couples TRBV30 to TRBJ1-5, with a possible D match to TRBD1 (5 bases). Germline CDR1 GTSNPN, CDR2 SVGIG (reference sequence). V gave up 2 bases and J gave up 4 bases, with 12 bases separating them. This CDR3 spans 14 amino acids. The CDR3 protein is CAWSQAGTNQPQHF. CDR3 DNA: TGTGCCTGGAGTCAAGCAGGGACGAATCAGCCCCAGCATTTT.

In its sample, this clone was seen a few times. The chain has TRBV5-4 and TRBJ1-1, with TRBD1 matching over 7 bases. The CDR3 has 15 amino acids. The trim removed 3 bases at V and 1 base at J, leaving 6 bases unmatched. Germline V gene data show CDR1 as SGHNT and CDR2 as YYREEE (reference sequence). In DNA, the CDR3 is TGTGCCAGCAGCTACCCGAACAGGGGGAACACTGAAGCTTTCTTT. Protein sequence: CASSYPNRGNTEAFF.

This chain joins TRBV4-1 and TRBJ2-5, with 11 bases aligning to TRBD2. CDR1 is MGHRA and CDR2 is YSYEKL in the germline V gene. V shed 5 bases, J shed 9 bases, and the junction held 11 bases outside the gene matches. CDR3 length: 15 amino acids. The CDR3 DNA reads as TGCGCCAGCAGCTTCGGACTAGCGGGCTCGGTGGCCCAGTACTTC. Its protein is CASSFGLAGSVAQYF.

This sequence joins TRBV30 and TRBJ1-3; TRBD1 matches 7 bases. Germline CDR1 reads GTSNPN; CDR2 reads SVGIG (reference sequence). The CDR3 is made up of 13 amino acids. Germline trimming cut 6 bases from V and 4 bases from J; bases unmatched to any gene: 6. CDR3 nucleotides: TGTGCCTGCCTTACAGGGGTAGGAAACACCATATATTTT. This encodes CACLTGVGNTIYF.

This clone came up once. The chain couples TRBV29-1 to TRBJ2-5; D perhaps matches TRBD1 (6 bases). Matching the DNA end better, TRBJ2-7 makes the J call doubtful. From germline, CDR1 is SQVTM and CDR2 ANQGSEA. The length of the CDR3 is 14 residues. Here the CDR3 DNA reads TGCAGCGTTTTGGACAGAAATGGATACTACGAGCAGTACTTC. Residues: CSVLDRNGYYEQYF.

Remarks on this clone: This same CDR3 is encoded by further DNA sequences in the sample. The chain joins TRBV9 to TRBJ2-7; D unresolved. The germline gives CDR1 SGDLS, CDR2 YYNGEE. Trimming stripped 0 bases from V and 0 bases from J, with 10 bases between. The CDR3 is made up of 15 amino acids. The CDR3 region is CASSVAAGASYEQYF. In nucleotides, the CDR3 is TGTGCCAGCAGCGTAGCGGCAGGAGCCTCCTACGAGCAGTACTTC.

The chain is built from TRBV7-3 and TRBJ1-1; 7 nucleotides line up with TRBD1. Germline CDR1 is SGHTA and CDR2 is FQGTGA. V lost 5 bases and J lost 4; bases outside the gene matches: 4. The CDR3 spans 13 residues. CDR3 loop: CASSPGGGTEAFF. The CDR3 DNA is TGTGCCAGCAGCCCAGGGGGTGGCACTGAAGCTTTCTTT.

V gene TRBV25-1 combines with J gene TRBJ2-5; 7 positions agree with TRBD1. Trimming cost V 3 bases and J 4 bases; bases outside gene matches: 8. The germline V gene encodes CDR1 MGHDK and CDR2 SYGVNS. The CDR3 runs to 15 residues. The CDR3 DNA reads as TGTGCCAGCAGTGACCTCCGACAGGGCGGAGAGACCCAGTACTTC. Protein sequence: CASSDLRQGGETQYF.

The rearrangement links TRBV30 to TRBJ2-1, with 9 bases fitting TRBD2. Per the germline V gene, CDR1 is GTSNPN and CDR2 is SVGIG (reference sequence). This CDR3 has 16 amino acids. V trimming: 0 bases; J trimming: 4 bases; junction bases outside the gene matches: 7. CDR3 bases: TGTGCCTGGAGTGTACGGGCTAGCGGGGCATACAATGAGCAGTTCTTC. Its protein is CAWSVRASGAYNEQFF.